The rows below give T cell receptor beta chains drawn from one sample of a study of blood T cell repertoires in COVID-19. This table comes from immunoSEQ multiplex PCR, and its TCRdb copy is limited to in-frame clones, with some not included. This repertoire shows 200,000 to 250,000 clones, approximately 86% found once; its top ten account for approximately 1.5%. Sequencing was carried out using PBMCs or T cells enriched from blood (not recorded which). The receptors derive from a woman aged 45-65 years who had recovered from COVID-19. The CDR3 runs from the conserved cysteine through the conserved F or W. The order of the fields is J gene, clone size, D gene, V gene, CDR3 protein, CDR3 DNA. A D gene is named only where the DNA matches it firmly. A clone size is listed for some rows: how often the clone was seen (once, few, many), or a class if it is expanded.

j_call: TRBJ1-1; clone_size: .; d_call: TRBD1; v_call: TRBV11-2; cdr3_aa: CASSFRTGEAFF; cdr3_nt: TGTGCCAGCAGCTTTCGGACAGGTGAAGCTTTCTTT
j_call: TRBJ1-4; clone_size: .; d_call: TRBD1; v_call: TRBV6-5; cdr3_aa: CASSPTGLNEKLFF; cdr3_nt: TGTGCCAGCAGTCCGACAGGGTTAAATGAAAAACTGTTTTTT
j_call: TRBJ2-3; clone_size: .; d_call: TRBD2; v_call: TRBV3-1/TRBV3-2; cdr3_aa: CASSQEVAGDTQYF; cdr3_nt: TGTGCCAGCAGCCAGGAAGTAGCGGGAGACACGCAGTATTTT
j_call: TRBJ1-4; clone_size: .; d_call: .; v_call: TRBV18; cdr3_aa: CASLAGPSEKLFF; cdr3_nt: TGTGCCAGCTTAGCAGGGCCCTCTGAAAAACTGTTTTTT
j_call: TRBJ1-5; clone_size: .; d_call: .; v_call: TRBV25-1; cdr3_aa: CASSGTTGQPQHF; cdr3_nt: TGTGCCAGCAGTGGAACTACGGGGCAGCCCCAGCATTTT
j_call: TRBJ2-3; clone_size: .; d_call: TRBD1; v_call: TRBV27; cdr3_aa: CASSLGTGPLSFLYF; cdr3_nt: TGTGCCAGCAGTCTAGGGACAGGGCCCTTATCGTTTCTGTATTTT
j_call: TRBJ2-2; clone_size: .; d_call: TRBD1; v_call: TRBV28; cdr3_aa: CASQTGTGGTGELFF; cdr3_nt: TGTGCCAGCCAGACCGGGACAGGGGGCACCGGGGAGCTGTTTTTT
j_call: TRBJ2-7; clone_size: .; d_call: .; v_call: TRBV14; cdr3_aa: CASSQTGLPFSYEQYF; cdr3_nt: TGTGCCAGCAGCCAGACGGGACTGCCCTTCAGTTACGAGCAGTACTTC
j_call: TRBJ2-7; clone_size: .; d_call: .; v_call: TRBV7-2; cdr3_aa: CASSPEGAGSSYEQYF; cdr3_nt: TGTGCCAGCAGCCCAGAGGGGGCGGGGAGCTCCTACGAGCAGTACTTC
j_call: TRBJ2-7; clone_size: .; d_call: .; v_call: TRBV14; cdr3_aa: CASSQGLASYEQYF; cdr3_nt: TGTGCCAGCAGCCAAGGGCTAGCTTCCTACGAGCAGTACTTC
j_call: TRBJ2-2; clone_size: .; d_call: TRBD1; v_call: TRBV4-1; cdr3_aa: CASSQAGQGAGGELFF; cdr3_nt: TGCGCCAGCAGCCAGGCCGGACAGGGGGCAGGCGGGGAGCTGTTTTTT
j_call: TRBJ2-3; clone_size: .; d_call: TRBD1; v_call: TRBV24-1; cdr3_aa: CATSDPGQGTDTQYF; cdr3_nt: TGTGCCACCAGTGATCCGGGACAGGGGACAGATACGCAGTATTTT
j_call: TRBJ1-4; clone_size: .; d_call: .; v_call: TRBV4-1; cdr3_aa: CASSQDLGRGWEKLFF; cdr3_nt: TGCGCCAGCAGCCAAGATCTGGGCAGGGGTTGGGAAAAACTGTTTTTT
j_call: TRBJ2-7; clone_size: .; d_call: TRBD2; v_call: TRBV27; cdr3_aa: CASSPTSGRARYEQYF; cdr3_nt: TGTGCCAGCAGTCCCACTAGCGGGAGGGCCAGGTACGAGCAGTACTTC
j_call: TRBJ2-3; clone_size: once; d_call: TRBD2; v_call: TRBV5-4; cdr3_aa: CASSLGTSSVDTQYF; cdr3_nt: TGTGCCAGCAGCCTGGGGACTAGTTCGGTAGATACGCAGTATTTT
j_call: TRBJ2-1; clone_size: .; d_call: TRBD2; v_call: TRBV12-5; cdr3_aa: CASGFRVLAGSYNEQFF; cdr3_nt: TGTGCTAGTGGTTTCCGCGTACTAGCGGGATCTTACAATGAGCAGTTCTTC
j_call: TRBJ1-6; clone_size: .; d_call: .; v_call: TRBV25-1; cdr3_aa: CASSEGAKHSPLHF; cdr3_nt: TGTGCCAGCAGTGAAGGGGCCAAACATTCACCCCTCCACTTT
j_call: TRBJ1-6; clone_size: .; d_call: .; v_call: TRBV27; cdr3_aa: CASSLVQDNSPLHF; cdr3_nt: TGTGCCAGCAGTTTGGTACAAGATAATTCACCCCTCCACTTT
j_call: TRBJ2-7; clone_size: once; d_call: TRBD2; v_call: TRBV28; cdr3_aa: CASSFLAEPASGLRKQYF; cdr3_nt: TGTGCCAGCAGTTTTTTAGCGGAGCCGGCTAGCGGATTACGGAAGCAGTACTTC
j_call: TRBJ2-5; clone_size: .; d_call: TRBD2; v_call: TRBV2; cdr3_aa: CASSLAGERVETQYF; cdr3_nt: TGTGCCAGCAGCCTAGCGGGAGAGAGAGTTGAGACCCAGTACTTC
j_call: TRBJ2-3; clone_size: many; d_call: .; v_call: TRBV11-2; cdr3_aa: CASTSYTDTQYF; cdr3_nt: TGTGCCAGCACCTCGTATACAGATACGCAGTATTTT
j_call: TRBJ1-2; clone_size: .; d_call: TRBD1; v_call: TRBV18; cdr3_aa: CASSPDRGRVNGYTF; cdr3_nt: TGTGCCAGCTCACCCGACAGGGGACGCGTTAATGGCTACACCTTC
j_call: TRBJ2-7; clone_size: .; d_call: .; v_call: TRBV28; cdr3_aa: CASRPDSFYEQYF; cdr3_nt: TGTGCCAGCAGGCCGGACAGCTTCTACGAGCAGTACTTC
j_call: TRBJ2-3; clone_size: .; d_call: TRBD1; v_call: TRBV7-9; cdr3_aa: CASSLGIWDRGGDTQYF; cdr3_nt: TGTGCCAGCAGCTTAGGGATCTGGGACAGGGGAGGAGATACGCAGTATTTT
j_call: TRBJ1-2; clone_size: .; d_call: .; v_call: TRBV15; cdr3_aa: CATSGGDTGVGGYTF; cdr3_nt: TGTGCCACCAGCGGGGGGGACACGGGGGTAGGTGGCTACACCTTC
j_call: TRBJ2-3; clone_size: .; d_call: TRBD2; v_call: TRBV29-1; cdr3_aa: CSVEDLGLAGGGGSGTQYF; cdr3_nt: TGCAGCGTTGAAGATCTTGGACTAGCGGGAGGAGGTGGGAGTGGTACGCAGTATTTT
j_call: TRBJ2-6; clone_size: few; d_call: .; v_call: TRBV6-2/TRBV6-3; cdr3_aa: CASSNLRVAGANVLTF; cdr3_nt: TGTGCCAGCAGCAACCTCAGGGTGGCTGGGGCCAACGTCCTGACTTTC
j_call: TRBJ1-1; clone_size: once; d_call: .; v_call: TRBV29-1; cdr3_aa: CSVLSTTEAFF; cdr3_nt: TGCAGCGTTCTCTCAACAACTGAAGCTTTCTTT
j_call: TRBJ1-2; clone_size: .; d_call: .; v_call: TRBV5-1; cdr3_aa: CASSLQGDANYGYTF; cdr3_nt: TGCGCCAGCAGCTTACAGGGAGATGCTAACTATGGCTACACCTTC
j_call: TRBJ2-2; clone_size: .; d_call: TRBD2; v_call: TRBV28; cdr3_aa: CASSGWTGSSTSGRATGELFF; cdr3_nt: TGTGCCAGCAGTGGCTGGACAGGGTCTTCTACTAGCGGGAGGGCCACCGGGGAGCTGTTTTTT
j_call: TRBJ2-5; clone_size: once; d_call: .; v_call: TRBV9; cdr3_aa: CASSPRRDGSVTQYF; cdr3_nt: TGTGCCAGCAGCCCCCGCCGAGACGGGAGCGTGACCCAGTACTTC
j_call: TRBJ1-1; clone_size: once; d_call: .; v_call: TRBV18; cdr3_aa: CASSPLGANEAFF; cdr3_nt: TGTGCCAGCTCACCACTGGGGGCCAATGAAGCTTTCTTT
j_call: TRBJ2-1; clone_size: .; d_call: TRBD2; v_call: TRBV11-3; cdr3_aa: CASSLEGSSGRLYNEQFF; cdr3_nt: TGTGCCAGCAGCTTAGAGGGGTCTAGCGGGAGATTGTACAATGAGCAGTTCTTC
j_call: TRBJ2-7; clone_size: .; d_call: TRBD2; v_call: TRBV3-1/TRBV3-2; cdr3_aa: CASSHLFGVRETRSYEQYF; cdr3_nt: TGTGCCAGCAGCCATCTTTTTGGTGTGCGGGAGACTCGTTCCTACGAGCAGTACTTC
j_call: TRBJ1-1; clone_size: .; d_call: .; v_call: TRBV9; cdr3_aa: CASSVVPGGTEAFF; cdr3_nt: TGTGCCAGCAGCGTAGTACCGGGAGGGACTGAAGCTTTCTTT
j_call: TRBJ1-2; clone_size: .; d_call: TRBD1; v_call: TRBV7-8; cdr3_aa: CASSLVAGTGGMYGYTF; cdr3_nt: TGTGCCAGCAGCTTAGTGGCGGGGACAGGGGGCATGTATGGCTACACCTTC
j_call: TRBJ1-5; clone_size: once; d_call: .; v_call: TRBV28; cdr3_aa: CASSLAGYSNQPQHF; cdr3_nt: TGTGCCAGCAGTTTAGCCGGGTATAGCAATCAGCCCCAGCATTTT
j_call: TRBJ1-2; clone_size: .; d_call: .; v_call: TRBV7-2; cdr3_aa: CASSLFVLRGYTF; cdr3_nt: TGTGCCAGCAGCTTATTTGTTCTCAGGGGCTACACCTTC
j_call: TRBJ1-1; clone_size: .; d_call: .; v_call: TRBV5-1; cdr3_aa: CASKSNGRNTEAFF; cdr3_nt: TGCGCCAGCAAGTCCAACGGGAGGAACACTGAAGCTTTCTTT
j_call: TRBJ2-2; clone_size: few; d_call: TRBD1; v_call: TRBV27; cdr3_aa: CASSRLTDRGGELFF; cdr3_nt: TGTGCCAGCAGCCGACTTACCGACAGGGGTGGGGAGCTGTTTTTT
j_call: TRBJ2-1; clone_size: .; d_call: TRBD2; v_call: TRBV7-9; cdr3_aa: CASSTTSGRYNEQFF; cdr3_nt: TGTGCCAGCAGCACCACTAGCGGGAGGTACAATGAGCAGTTCTTC
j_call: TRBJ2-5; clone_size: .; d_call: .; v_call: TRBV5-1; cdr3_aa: CASSFGRGSQETQYF; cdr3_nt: TGCGCCAGCAGCTTTGGACGGGGGTCACAAGAGACCCAGTACTTC
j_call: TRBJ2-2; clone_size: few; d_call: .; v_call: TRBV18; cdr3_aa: CASSPRGYDTGELFF; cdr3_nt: TGTGCCAGCTCACCACGAGGGTATGACACCGGGGAGCTGTTTTTT
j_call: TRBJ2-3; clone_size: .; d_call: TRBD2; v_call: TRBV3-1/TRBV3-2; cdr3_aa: CASSHTLAGGRADTQYF; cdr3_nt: TGTGCCAGCAGCCACACCCTAGCGGGAGGGAGGGCAGATACGCAGTATTTT
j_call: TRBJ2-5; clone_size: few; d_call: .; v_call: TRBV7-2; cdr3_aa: CASSAYPEETQYF; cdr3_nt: TGTGCCAGCAGCGCGTACCCCGAAGAGACCCAGTACTTC
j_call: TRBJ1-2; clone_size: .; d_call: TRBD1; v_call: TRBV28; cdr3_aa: CASTPGQGATNYGYTF; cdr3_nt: TGTGCCAGCACCCCGGGACAGGGGGCTACTAACTATGGCTACACCTTC
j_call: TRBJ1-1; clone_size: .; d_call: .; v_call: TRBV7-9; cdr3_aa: CASSRLQGVYTEAFF; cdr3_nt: TGTGCCAGCAGCCGTTTACAGGGAGTGTACACTGAAGCTTTCTTT
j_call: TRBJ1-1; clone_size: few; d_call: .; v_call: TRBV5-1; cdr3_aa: CASSPRGPEAFF; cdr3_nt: TGCGCCAGCAGCCCCAGGGGCCCTGAAGCTTTCTTT
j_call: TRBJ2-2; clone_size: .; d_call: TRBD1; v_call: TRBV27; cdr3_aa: CASSLTRAGGTGELFF; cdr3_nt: TGTGCCAGCAGTTTAACTCGGGCAGGGGGAACCGGGGAGCTGTTTTTT
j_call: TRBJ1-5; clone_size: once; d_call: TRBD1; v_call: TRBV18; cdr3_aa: CASSAGGGGNQPQHF; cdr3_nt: TGTGCCAGCTCGGCAGGGGGTGGGGGCAATCAGCCCCAGCATTTT
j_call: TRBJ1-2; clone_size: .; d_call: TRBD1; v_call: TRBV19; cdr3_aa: CASSRTGNYGYTF; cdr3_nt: TGTGCCAGTAGTAGGACAGGGAACTATGGCTACACCTTC
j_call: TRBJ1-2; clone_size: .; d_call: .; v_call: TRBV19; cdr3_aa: CASSVTGILYGYTF; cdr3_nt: TGTGCCAGTAGTGTTACAGGGATTCTCTATGGCTACACCTTC
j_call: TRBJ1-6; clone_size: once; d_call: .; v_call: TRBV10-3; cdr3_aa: CAISEIGQGNSPLHF; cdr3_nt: TGTGCCATCAGTGAGATAGGTCAGGGGAATTCACCCCTCCACTTT
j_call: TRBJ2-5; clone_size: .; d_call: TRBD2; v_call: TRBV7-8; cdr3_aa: CASRAIAGGATQYF; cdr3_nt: TGTGCCAGCAGAGCGATAGCGGGCGGTGCGACCCAGTACTTC
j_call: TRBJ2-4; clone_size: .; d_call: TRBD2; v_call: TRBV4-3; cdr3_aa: CASRAGLAGGPEYF; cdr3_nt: TGCGCCAGCAGGGCTGGACTAGCGGGAGGGCCGGAGTACTTC
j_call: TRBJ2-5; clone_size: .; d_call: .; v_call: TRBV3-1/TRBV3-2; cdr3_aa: CASSQWTPTGETQYF; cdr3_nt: TGTGCCAGCAGCCAATGGACCCCTACGGGGGAGACCCAGTACTTC
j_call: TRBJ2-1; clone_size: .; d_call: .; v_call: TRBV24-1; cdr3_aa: CATSSKGYEQFF; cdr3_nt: TGTGCCACCAGCTCTAAGGGGTACGAGCAGTTCTTC
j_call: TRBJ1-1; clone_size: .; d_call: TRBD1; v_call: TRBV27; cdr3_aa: CASSLRDRVNTEAFF; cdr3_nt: TGTGCCAGCAGTTTAAGGGACAGGGTGAACACTGAAGCTTTCTTT
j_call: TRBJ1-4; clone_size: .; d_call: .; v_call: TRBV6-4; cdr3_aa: CASSGPDKNDEKLFF; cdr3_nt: TGTGCCAGCAGTGGTCCCGACAAGAACGATGAAAAACTGTTTTTT
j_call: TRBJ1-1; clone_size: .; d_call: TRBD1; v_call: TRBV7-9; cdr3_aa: CASSLGDRGLRFEAFF; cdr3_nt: TGTGCCAGCAGCTTAGGGGACAGGGGGCTACGTTTTGAAGCTTTCTTT